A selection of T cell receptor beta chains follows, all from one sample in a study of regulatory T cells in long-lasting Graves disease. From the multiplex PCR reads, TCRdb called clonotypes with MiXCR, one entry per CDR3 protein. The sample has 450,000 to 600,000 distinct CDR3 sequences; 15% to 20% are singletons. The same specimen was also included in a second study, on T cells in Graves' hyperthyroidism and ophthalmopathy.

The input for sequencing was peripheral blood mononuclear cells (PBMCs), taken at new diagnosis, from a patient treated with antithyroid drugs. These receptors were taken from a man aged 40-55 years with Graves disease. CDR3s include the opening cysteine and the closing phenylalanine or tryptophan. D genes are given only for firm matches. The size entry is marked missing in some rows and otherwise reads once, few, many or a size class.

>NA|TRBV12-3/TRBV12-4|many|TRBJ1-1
TGTGCCAGCAGACGGGAGACAGTGAACACTGAAGCTTTCTTT
CASRRETVNTEAFF
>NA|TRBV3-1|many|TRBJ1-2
TGTGCCAGCAGCTTTCGAGGGTCGGGTGGCTACACCTTC
CASSFRGSGGYTF
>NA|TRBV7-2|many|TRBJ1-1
TGTGCCAGCAGCTCGAAGGGGACAACCTCTAGCACTGAAGCTTTCTTT
CASSSKGTTSSTEAFF
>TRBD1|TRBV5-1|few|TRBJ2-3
TGCGCCAGCAGCTTGGCCCGACAGGGGGCGCGTTTAGCAGATACGCAGTATTTT
CASSLARQGARLADTQYF
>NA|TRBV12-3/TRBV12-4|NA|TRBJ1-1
TGTGCCAGCAGCCCATGGGATTCTGAAGCTTTCTTT
CASSPWDSEAFF
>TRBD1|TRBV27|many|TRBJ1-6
TGTGCCAGCAGCCGGACAGGGCCAAATTCACCCCTCCACTTT
CASSRTGPNSPLHF
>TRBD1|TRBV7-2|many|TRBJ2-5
TGTGCCAGCAGGCGTGCCGGGACAGGGGGATTAGGAGGGACCCAGTACTTC
CASRRAGTGGLGGTQYF
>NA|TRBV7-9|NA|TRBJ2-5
TGTGCCAGCAGCCCCCCCAGCGCCCGCCAAGAGACCCAGTACTTC
CASSPPSARQETQYF
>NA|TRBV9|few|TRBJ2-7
TGTGCCAGCAGCGTAGAGGGGGGGCCCTCCTACGAGCAGTACTTC
CASSVEGGPSYEQYF
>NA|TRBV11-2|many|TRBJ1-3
TGTGCCAGCAGCTTAGTATCGGGAAACACCATATATTTT
CASSLVSGNTIYF
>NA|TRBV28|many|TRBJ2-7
TGTGCCAGCAGTTTAGGTCAGACACTAATTTACGAGCAGTACTTC
CASSLGQTLIYEQYF
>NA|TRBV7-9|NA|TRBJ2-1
TGTGCCAGCAGCCAAAGCAGGACTAATGCCTACAATGAGCAGTTCTTC
CASSQSRTNAYNEQFF
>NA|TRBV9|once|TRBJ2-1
TGTGCCAGCAGCACTCTTACCTCCAGAGAGCAGTTCTTC
CASSTLTSREQFF
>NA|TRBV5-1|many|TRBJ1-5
TGTGCCAGCAGCTTGCGGGGTAGCAATCAGCCCCAGCATTTT
CASSLRGSNQPQHF
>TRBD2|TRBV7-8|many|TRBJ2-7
TGTGCCAGCAACATTAGAGCGGGATTAGACAACGAGCAGTACTTC
CASNIRAGLDNEQYF